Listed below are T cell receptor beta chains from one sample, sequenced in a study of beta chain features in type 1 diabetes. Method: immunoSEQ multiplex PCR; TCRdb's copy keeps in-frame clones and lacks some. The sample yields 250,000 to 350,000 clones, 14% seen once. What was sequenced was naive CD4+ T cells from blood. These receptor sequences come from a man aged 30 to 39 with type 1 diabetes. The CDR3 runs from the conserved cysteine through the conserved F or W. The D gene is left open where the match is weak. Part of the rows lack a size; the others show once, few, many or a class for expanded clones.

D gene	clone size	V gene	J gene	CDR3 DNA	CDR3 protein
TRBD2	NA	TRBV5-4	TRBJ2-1	TGTGCCAGCAGCCGAACTAGCGGGAGGGCCAATGAGCAGTTCTTC	CASSRTSGRANEQFF
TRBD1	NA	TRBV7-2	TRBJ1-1	TGTGCCAGCAGCTCGGACAGGGGGGCCATTGAAGCTTTCTTT	CASSSDRGAIEAFF
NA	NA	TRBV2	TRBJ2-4	TGTGCCAGCAGGGCTGCGACTAAAAACATTCAGTACTTC	CASRAATKNIQYF
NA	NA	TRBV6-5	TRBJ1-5	TGTGCCAGCAGTTACTCGACCGGGCAGCCCCAGCATTTT	CASSYSTGQPQHF
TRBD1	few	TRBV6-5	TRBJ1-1	TGTGCCAGCAGTCTACAGGGGGCGGGAGCTGAAGCTTTCTTT	CASSLQGAGAEAFF
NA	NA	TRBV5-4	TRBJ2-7	TGTGCCAGCAGCGCCTACGGACTTGCCTACGAGCAGTACTTC	CASSAYGLAYEQYF
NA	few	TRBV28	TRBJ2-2	TGTGCCAGCAGCCCTACCATCCGACGGGTCACCGGGGAGCTGTTTTTT	CASSPTIRRVTGELFF
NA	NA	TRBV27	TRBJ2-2	TGTGCCAGCAGCCGACTAGAAAACACCGGGGAGCTGTTTTTT	CASSRLENTGELFF
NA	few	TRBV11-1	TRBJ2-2	TGTGCCAGCAGCAACGCCTTGGACTCGATGGGGACCGGGGAGCTGTTTTTT	CASSNALDSMGTGELFF
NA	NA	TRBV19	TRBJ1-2	TGTGCCAGTCGTCATGGGGCAGCTAACTATGGCTACACCTTC	CASRHGAANYGYTF